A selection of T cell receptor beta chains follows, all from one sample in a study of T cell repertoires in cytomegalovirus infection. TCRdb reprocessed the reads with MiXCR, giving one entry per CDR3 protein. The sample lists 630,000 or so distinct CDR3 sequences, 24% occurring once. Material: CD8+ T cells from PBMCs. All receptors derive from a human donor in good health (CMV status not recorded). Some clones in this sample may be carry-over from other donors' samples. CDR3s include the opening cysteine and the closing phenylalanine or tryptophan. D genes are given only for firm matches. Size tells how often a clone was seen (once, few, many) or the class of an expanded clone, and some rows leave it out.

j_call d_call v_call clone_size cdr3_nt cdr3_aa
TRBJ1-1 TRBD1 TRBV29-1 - TGCAGCGTTGGCCGGACAGGGGGGAACACTGAAGCTTTCTTT CSVGRTGGNTEAFF
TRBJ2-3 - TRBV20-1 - TGCAGTGCTGCGACTCGCACAGATACGCAGTATTTT CSAATRTDTQYF
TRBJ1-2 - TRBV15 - TGTGCCACCAGCAAGACGGGGACCTATAACTATGGCTACACCTTC CATSKTGTYNYGYTF
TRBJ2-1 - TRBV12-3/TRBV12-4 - TGTGCCAGCAGCAGTGGGACAATTGAGCAGTTCTTC CASSSGTIEQFF
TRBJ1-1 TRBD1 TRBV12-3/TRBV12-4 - TGTGCCAGCAGTTTTGTCGGACAGGTGAACACTGAAGCTTTCTTT CASSFVGQVNTEAFF
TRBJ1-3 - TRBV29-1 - TGCAGCTTTTACGCGTCAACTCTTGACACCATATATTTT CSFYASTLDTIYF
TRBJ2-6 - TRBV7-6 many TGTGCCAGCAGCTCGTTGACTGGGTCTGGGGCCAACGTCCTGACTTTC CASSSLTGSGANVLTF
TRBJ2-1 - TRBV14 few TGTGCCAGCAGCCAATTTGTAGGTTCTAGTTACAATGAGCAGTTCTTC CASSQFVGSSYNEQFF
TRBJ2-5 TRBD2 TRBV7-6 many TGTGCCAGCAGCTTAGCGCCCTGGACTAGCGGGGGTGGGGAGACCCAGTACTTC CASSLAPWTSGGGETQYF
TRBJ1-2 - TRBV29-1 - TGCAGCGTCGATAAGGGAGGATTCTATGGCTACACCTTC CSVDKGGFYGYTF
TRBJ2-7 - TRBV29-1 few TGCAGCGCATCCGGACAGACCGCCTACGAGCAGTACTTC CSASGQTAYEQYF
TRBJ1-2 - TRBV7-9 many TGTGCCAGCAGCTTCGTTTTACAGCGCGGCTACACCTTC CASSFVLQRGYTF
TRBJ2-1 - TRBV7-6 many TGTGCCAGCAGCCAAGTCCCGACGGCTTCCTACAATGAGCAGTTCTTC CASSQVPTASYNEQFF
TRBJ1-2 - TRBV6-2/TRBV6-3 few TGTGCCAGCAGTTACCCCCCTGGGATCCTCGCGGACACGGCTAACTATGGCTACACCTTC CASSYPPGILADTANYGYTF
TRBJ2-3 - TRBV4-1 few TGCGCCAGCAGCCAAGAGGAGGTGGGAACAGATACGCAGTATTTT CASSQEEVGTDTQYF
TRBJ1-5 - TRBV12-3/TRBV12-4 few TGTGCCATCTCTCCGGGGGGGCCACCCCAGCATTTT CAISPGGPPQHF
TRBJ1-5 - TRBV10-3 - TGTGCCATCAGTGAGTCTAGCAGTAATCAGCCCCAGCATTTT CAISESSSNQPQHF
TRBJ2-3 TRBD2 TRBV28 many TGTGCCAGCAGTGAGACCCCTAGCGGCCGCACAGATACGCAGTATTTT CASSETPSGRTDTQYF
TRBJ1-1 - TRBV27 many TGTGCCAGCAGTTTATCGGGGGGTAGGAACACTGAAGCTTTCTTT CASSLSGGRNTEAFF
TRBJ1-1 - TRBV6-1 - TGTGCCAGCGACAGGATTACTGAAGCTTTCTTT CASDRITEAFF
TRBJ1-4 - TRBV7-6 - TGTGCCAGCAGCGCCCGGGACTTTAATGAAAAACTGTTTTTT CASSARDFNEKLFF
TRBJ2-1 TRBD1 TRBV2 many TGTGCCAGCAGACAAGGACAGGTGTCCTACAATGAGCAGTTCTTC CASRQGQVSYNEQFF
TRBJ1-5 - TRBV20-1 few TGCAGTGCTAGAGAGGGAGGTCATAGCAATCAGCCCCAGCATTTT CSAREGGHSNQPQHF
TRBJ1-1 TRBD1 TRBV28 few TGTGCCAGCAGGACTCAGGGGGGGGGCACTGAAGCTTTCTTT CASRTQGGGTEAFF
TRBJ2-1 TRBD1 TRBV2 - TGTGCCAGCAGTAAACCGACAGGGAGCTCCTACAATGAGCAGTTCTTC CASSKPTGSSYNEQFF
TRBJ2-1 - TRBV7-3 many TGTGCCAGCAGTCCCATTGAGGGGGATTACAATGAGCAGTTCTTC CASSPIEGDYNEQFF
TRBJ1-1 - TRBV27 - TGTGCCAGCAGTTTAACCGTGAAGGGTGAAGCTTTCTTT CASSLTVKGEAFF
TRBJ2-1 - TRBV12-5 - TGTGCTAGTGCGGGGGTGAATGAGCAGTTCTTC CASAGVNEQFF
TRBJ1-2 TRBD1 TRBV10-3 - TGTGCCATCGGCGGCTTAACAGGGGAGGGCTACACCTTC CAIGGLTGEGYTF
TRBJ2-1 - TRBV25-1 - TGTGCCAGCAGTGAATCCGCAGAGAACAATGAGCAGTTCTTC CASSESAENNEQFF